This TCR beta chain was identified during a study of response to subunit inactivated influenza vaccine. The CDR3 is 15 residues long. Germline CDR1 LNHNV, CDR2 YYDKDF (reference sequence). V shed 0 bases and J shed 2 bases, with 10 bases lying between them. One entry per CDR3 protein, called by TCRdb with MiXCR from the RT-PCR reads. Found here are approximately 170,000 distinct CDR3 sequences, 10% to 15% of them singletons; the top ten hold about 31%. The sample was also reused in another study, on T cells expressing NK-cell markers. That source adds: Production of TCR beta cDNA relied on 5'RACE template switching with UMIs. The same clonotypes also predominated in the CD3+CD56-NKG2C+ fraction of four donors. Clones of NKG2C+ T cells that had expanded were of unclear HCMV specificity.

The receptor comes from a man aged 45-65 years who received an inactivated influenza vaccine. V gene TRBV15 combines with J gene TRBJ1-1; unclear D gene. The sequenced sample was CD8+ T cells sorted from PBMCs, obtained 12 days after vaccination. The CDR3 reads CATSRDSRGNTEAFF. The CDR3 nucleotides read TGTGCCACCAGCAGAGATAGTCGGGGAAACACTGAAGCTTTCTTT.